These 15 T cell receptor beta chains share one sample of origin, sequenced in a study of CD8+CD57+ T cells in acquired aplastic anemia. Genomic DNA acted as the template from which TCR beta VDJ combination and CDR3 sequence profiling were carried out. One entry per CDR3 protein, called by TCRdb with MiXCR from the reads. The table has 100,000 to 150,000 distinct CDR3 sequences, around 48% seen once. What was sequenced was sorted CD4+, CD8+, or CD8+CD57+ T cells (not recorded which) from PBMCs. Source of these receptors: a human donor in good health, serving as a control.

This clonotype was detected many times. The CDR3 DNA reads TGTGCCAGCAGCCCCGCTGAGGGGGCCCAGCCCAACTATGGCTACACCTTC. Protein sequence: CASSPAEGAQPNYGYTF. The chain couples TRBV7-8 to TRBJ1-2; 7 bases agree with TRBD1. The CDR3 is made up of 17 amino acids. The germline V gene has CDR1 SGHVS and CDR2 FQNEAQ. Trimming at V came to 5 bases and at J to 2 bases, leaving 14 bases not matched to a gene.

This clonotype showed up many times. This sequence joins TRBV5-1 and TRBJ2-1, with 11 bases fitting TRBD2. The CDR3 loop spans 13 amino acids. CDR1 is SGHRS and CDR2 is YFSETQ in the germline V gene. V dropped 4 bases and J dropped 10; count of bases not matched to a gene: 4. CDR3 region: CASSIAGGFEQFF. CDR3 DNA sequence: TGCGCCAGCAGCATAGCGGGGGGGTTCGAGCAGTTCTTC. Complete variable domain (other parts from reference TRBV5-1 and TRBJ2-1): KAGVTQTPRYLIKTRGQQVTLSCSPISGHRSVSWYQQTPGQGLQFLFEYFSETQRNKGNFPGRFSGRQFSNSRSEMNVSTLELGDSALYLCASSIAGGFEQFFGPGTRLTVL.

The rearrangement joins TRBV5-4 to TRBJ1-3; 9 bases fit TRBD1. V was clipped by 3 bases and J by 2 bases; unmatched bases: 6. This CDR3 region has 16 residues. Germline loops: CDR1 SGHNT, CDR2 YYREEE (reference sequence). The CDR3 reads CASSSTGTGTGNTIYF. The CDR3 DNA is TGTGCCAGCAGCTCCACCGGGACAGGGACTGGAAACACCATATATTTT. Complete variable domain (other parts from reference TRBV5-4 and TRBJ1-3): ETGVTQSPTHLIKTRGQQVTLRCSSQSGHNTVSWYQQALGQGPQFIFQYYREEENGRGNFPPRFSGLQFPNYSSELNVNALELDDSALYLCASSSTGTGTGNTIYFGEGSWLTVV.

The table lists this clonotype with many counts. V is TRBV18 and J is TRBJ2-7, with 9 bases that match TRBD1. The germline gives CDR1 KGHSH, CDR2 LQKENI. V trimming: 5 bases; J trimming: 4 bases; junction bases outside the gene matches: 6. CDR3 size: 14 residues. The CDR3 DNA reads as TGTGCCAGCTCAAACCGGGACAGGGAGTACGAGCAGTACTTC. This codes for CASSNRDREYEQYF. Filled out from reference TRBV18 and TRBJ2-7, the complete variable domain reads NAGVMQNPRHLVRRRGQEARLRCSPMKGHSHVYWYRQLPEEGLKFMVYLQKENIIDESGMPKERFSAEFPKEGPSILRIQQVVRGDSAAYFCASSNRDREYEQYFGPGTRLTVT.

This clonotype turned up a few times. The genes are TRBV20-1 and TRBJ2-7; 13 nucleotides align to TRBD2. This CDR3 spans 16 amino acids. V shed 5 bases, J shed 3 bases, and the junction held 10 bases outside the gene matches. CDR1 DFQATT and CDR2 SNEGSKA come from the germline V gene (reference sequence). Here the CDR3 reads CSARSGTSGDGYEQYF. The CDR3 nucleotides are TGCAGTGCTCGCTCCGGGACTAGCGGGGATGGCTACGAGCAGTACTTC.

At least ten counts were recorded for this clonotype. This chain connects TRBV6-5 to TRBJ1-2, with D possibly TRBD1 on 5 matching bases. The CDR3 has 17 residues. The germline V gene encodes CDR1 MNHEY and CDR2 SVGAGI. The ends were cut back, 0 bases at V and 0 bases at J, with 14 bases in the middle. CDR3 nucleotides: TGTGCCAGCAGTTACTCGATAATGGGGACCGCTAACTATGGCTACACCTTC. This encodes CASSYSIMGTANYGYTF.

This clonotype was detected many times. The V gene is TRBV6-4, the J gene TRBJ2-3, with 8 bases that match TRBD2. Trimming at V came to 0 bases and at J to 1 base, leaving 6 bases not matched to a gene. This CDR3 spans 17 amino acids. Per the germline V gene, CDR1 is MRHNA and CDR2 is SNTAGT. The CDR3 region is CASSDSNREGGTDTQYF. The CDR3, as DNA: TGTGCCAGCAGTGACTCGAACCGGGAGGGAGGCACAGATACGCAGTATTTT.

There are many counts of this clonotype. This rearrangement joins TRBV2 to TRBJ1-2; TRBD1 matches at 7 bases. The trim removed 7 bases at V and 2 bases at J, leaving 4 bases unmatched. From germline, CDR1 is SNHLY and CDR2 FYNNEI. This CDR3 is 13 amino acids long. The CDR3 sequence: CASTRDSNYGYTF. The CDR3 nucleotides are TGTGCCAGCACTCGGGACAGCAACTATGGCTACACCTTC.

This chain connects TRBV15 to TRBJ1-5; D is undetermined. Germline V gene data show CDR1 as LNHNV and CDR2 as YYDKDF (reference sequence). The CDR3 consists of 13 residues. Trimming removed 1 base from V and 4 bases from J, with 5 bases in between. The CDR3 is CATSRGKNQPQHF. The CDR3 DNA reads TGTGCCACCAGCAGAGGCAAAAATCAGCCCCAGCATTTT.

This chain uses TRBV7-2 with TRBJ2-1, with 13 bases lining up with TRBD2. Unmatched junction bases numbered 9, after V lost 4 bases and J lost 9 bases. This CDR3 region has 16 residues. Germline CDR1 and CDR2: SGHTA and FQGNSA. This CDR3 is CASSSRTSGGRSEQFF. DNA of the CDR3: TGTGCCAGCAGCTCCCGGACTAGCGGGGGCAGGAGTGAGCAGTTCTTC.

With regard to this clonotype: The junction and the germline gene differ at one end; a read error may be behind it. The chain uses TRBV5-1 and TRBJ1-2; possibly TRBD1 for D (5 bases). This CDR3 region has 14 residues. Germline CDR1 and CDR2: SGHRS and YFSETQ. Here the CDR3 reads CASSLDESRDGYTF. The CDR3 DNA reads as TGTGCCAGCAGCTTGGATGAATCCAGGGATGGCTACACCTTC. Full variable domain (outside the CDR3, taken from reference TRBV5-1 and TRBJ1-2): KAGVTQTPRYLIKTRGQQVTLSCSPISGHRSVSWYQQTPGQGLQFLFEYFSETQRNKGNFPGRFSGRQFSNSRSEMNVSTLELGDSALYLCASSLDESRDGYTFGSGTRLTVV.

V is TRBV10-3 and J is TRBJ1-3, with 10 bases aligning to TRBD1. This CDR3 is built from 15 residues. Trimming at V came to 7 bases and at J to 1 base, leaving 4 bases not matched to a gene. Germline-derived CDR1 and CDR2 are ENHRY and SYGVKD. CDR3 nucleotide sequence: TGTGCCATCAACCGGACAGGGGGATCTGGAAACACCATATATTTT. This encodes CAINRTGGSGNTIYF.

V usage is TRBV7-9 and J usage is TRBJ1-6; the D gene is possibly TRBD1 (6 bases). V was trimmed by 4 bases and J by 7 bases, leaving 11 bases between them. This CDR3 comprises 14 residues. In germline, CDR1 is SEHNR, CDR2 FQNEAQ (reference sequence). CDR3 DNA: TGTGCCAGCAGCTACGGACAGAACAATTCACCCCTCCACTTT. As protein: CASSYGQNNSPLHF.

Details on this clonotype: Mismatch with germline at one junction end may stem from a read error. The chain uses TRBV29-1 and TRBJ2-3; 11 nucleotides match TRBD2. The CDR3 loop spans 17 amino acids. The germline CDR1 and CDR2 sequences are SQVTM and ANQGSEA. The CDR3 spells CSVLVTSGGPGTGTQYF. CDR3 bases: TGCAGCGTCCTCGTCACTAGCGGGGGACCTGGCACAGGTACGCAGTATTTT.

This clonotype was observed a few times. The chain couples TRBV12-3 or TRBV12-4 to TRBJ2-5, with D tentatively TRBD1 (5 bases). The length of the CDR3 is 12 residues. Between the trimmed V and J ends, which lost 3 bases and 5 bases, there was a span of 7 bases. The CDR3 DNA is TGTGCCAGCAGTTTTCCAGGGGAGACCCAGTACTTC. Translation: CASSFPGETQYF.